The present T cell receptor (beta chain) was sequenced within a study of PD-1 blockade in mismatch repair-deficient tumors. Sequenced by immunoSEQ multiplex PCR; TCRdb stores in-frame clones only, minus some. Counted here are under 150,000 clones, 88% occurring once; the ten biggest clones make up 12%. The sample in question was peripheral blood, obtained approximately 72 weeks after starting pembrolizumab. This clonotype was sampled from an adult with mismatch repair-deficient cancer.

Here the CDR3 reads CASSPGTSMLPNEQFF. The CDR3 DNA follows: TGTGCCAGCAGCCCCGGGACTAGCATGCTTCCTAATGAGCAGTTCTTC. The rearrangement uses TRBV7-2 and TRBJ2-1, with 9 bases that match TRBD2. There are 16 residues in the CDR3. Looked up from germline, CDR1 is SGHTA and CDR2 is FQGNSA. V trimming: 5 bases; J trimming: 7 bases; junction bases outside the gene matches: 12. The variable domain in full, completed from reference TRBV7-2 and TRBJ2-1, reads GAGVSQSPSNKVTEKGKDVELRCDPISGHTALYWYRQSLGQGLEFLIYFQGNSAPDKSGLPSDRFSAERTGGSVSTLTIQRTQQEDSAVYLCASSPGTSMLPNEQFFGPGTRLTVL.